Sequencing of this T cell receptor (beta chain) was carried out in a study of breast tumors, draining lymph nodes, adjacent tissues. Study findings and constraints: Findings are consistent with lymph node origin and intratumoral expansion of most tumor T cells. Tumor TCR diversity was below lymph nodes but above nontumor tissue. The lymph node origin of tumor T cells was framed as consistent with a hypothesis, not demonstrated.

The lymph nodes were axillary draining lymph nodes from breast cancer patients. TCRdb itself ran the multiplex PCR reads through MiXCR, one entry per CDR3 protein. The sample yields hundreds of thousands of distinct CDR3 sequences, roughly 30% seen once. Looked up from germline, CDR1 is MNHEY and CDR2 is SVGAGI. This CDR3 is 16 amino acids long. V was pared by 0 bases and J by 0 bases, with 9 bases between. This clonotype came up many times. Antigen unknown. The receptor comes from a female donor with breast cancer. Some clones in this sample may be carry-over from other donors' samples. Sample: axillary lymph node tissue. The chain links TRBV6-5 to TRBJ2-1; D is unclear. The CDR3 DNA is TGTGCCAGCAGTTACTCGCGCCCGAGCTCCTACAATGAGCAGTTCTTC. Translating it yields CASSYSRPSSYNEQFF.